Sequencing of this T cell receptor (delta chain) was carried out in a study of fetal and pediatric gammadelta thymocytes (dated by TCRdb to the early 2020s). With respect to the entire study: To strengthen a single-cell study of gammadelta thymocyte development, the researchers used bulk gammadelta thymocyte repertoires that mixed previously published data with newly generated, unpublished data. The set of bulk gammadelta thymocyte repertoires included roughly ten subjects in total: 3 fetal thymus donors and 7 pediatric thymus donors. Unpublished data were combined with previously published data (refs 27,28) to make up the bulk gammadelta thymocyte repertoires. To increase subject numbers and strengthen the CDR3 publicity analysis, bulk TCR repertoire data were added.

Study-level results and caveats: Compared with post-natal repertoires, fetal gammadelta thymocyte repertoires had previously been reported to be enriched for TRDV2, TRGV8 and TRGV9 usage, low N additions and public CDR3s.

This clone is labeled medium-sized (0.01 to 0.1%). The specificity of this receptor is unknown. No much larger clone exists at a distance of one base, and base qualities are not known. For sequencing, an Illumina MiSeq was employed. In the paper's pipeline: For the publicity analysis, the Vgamma9Vdelta2 and nonVgamma9Vdelta2 bulk CDR3 files from each subject were merged to form one combined repertoire per subject. Using base R and dplyr, each CDR3 amino acid sequence was checked across 9 single-cell datasets and approximately 10 bulk repertoires to give a publicity score ranging from 0 to 19. Clonotypes were called again by TCRdb from the public reads via CATT, and duplicate nucleotide sequences were then merged into one entry. The V and J calls reflect TCRdb's pipeline rather than the authors' work. This sample holds 1,100 or so delta-chain clones; just over 35% were observed only once. 7% of the sample is taken by the ten largest.

For staining, thymocytes received Zombie NIR viability dye along with antibodies against CD3 (UCHT1), TCRgammadelta (11F2), TCRVgamma9 (IMMU360) and TCRVdelta2 (IMMU389). TRD and TRG CDR3 repertoires were generated in bulk, separately, from sorted Vgamma9Vdelta2 and nonVgamma9Vdelta2 gammadelta thymocytes obtained from human fetal and pediatric thymuses. In Belgium, pediatric thymus tissue was obtained from children undergoing cardiac surgery. Pediatric thymus donors in the study were aged between roughly 1 and 12 years. Thymic cell suspensions were made from fetal and post-natal thymuses as previously described. NonVgamma9Vdelta2 thymocytes were sorted as CD3+ gammadeltaTCR+ cells that did not have the Vgamma9+Vdelta2+ phenotype. Cells were sorted on a FACS Aria III cell sorter (BD Biosciences). The germline V gene sets CDR1 to TSWWSYY and CDR2 to QGS. Spanning cysteine to phenylalanine, the CDR3 consists of 20 amino acids. Here the CDR3 DNA is all that survives: 60 bases in frame from base 1. After removal of 2 bases from V and 5 bases from J, the junction retains 17 bases not matched to a gene.

The chain joins TRDV1 to TRDJ2, and 10 bases in between align with TRDD3. The sequence was collected from a child who underwent cardiac surgery and was recorded as healthy. Sample: non-Vgamma9Vdelta2 gamma-delta T cells from the thymus. The meaning of the sample's cell subset or site label: CD3+gammadeltaTCR+ thymocytes not co-expressing Vgamma9 and Vdelta2. In nucleotides, the sequence is TGTGCTCTTGGGGAAAAGTCCTACGTGGGTTTACTGGGGGATACAGCACAACTCTTCTTT. Translated, this gives CALGEKSYVGLLGDTAQLFF.